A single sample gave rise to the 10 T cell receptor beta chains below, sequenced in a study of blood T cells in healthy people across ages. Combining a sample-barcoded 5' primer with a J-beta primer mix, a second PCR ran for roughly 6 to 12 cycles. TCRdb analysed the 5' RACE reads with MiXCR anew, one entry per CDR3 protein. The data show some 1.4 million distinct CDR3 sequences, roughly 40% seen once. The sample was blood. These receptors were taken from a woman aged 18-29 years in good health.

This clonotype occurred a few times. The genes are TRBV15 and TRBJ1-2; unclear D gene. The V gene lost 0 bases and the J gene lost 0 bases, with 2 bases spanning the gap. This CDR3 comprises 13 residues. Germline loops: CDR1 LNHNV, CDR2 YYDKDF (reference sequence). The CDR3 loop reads CATSREANYGYTF. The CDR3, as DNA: TGTGCCACCAGCAGAGAAGCTAACTATGGCTACACCTTC.

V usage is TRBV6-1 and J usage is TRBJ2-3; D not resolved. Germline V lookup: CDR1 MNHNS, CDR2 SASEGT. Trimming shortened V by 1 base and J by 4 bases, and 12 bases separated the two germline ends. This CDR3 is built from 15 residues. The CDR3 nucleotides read TGTGCCAGCAGTGAAGGCCCAGGAACTGCAGATACGCAGTATTTT. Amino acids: CASSEGPGTADTQYF.

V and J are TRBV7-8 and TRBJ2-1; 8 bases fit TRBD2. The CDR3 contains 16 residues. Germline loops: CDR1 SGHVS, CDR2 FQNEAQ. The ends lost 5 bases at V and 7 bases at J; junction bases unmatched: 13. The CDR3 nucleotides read TGTGCCAGCAGCCCCTGGACTAGCATTGGGGGGAATGAGCAGTTCTTC. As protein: CASSPWTSIGGNEQFF.

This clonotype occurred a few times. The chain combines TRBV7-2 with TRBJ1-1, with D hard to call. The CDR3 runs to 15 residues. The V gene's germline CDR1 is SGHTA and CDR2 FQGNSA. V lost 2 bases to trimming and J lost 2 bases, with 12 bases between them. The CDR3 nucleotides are TGTGCCAGCAGCTTACAGAGCCAAGGAAACACTGAAGCTTTCTTT. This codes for CASSLQSQGNTEAFF.

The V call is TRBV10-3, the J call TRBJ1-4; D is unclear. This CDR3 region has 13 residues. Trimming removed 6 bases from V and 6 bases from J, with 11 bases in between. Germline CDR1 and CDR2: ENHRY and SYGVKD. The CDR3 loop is CAIRSGVDEKLFF. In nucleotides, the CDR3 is TGTGCCATCAGATCAGGTGTCGATGAAAAACTGTTTTTT.

In DNA, the CDR3 is TGCAGTGCTAGAACAGACCCGTCGTCCTACGAGCAGTACTTC. This gives the protein CSARTDPSSYEQYF. V usage is TRBV20-1 and J usage is TRBJ2-7; no clear D. Germline V CDR1 and CDR2: DFQATT, SNEGSKA (reference sequence). The CDR3 is 14 residues long. V was shortened by 2 bases and J by 1 base, with 12 bases between the two germline ends.

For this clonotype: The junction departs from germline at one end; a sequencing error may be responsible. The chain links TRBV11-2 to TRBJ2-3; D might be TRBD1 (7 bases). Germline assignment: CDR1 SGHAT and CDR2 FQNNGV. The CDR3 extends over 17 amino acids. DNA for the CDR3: TGTACCAGCAGCCAACCCAGGGGGACTGGAATCACAGATACGCAGTATTTT. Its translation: CTSSQPRGTGITDTQYF.

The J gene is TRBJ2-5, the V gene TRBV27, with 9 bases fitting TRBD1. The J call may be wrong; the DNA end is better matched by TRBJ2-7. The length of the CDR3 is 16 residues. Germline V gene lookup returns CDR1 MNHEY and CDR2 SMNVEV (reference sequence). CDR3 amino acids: CASSSRLADRGYEQYF. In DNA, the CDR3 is TGTGCCAGCAGTTCCCGACTGGCGGACAGGGGCTACGAGCAGTACTTC.

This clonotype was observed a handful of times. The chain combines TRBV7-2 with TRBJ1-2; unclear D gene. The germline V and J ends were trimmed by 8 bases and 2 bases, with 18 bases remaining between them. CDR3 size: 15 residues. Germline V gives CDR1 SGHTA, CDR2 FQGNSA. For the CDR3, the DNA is TGTGCCAGCTCTCCCGGGAGCCAGGCCAACTATGGCTACACCTTC. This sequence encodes CASSPGSQANYGYTF.

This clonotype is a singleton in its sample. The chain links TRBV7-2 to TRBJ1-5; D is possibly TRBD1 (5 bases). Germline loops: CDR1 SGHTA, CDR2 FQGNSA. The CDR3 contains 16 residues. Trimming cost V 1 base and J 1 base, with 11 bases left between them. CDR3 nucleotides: TGTGCCAGCAGCTTAGACGCAACAGGAAGCAATCAGCCCCAGCATTTT. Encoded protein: CASSLDATGSNQPQHF.